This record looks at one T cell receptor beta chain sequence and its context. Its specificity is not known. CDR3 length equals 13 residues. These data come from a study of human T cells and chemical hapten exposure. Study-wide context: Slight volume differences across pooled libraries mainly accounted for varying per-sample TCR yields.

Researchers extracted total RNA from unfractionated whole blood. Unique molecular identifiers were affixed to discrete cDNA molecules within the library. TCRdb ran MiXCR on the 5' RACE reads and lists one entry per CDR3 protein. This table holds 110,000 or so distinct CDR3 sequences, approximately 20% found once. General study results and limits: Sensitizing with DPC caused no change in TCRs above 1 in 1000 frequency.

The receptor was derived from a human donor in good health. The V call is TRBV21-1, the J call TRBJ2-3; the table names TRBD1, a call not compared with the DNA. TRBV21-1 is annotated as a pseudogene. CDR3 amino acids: CANPGGGTDTQYF. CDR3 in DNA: TGTGCCAACCCGGGGGGGGGCACAGATACGCAGTATTTT.